The next 2 T cell receptor beta chains were all read from a single sample in a study of control samples from healthy donors and cancer patients. Sequenced by immunoSEQ multiplex PCR; TCRdb stores in-frame clones only, minus some. The repertoire holds 150,000 to 200,000 clones, with around 94% as singletons. The sample comprised PBMCs. Source of these receptors: a man aged 60-69 years with colorectal cancer.

V usage is TRBV19 and J usage is TRBJ1-1; 10 bases line up with TRBD1. CDR3 length: 14 amino acids. With 7 bases clipped from V and 5 bases from J, the junction kept 7 bases outside the gene matches. Germline V gene sequence: CDR1 LNHDA, CDR2 SQIVND (reference sequence). In nucleotides, the CDR3 is TGTGCCAGTACCCCGGGACAGGGGTGGACTGAAGCTTTCTTT. Encoded protein: CASTPGQGWTEAFF.

The genes are TRBV5-4 and TRBJ2-5; perhaps TRBD2 as D (6 bases). Germline V CDR1 and CDR2: SGHNT, YYREEE (reference sequence). CDR3 length equals 14 residues. The germline V and J ends were trimmed by 0 bases and 5 bases, with 11 bases remaining between them. CDR3 sequence (DNA): TGTGCCAGCAGCTTGGGCCGGGGGTTGGAGACCCAGTACTTC. Translation: CASSLGRGLETQYF.